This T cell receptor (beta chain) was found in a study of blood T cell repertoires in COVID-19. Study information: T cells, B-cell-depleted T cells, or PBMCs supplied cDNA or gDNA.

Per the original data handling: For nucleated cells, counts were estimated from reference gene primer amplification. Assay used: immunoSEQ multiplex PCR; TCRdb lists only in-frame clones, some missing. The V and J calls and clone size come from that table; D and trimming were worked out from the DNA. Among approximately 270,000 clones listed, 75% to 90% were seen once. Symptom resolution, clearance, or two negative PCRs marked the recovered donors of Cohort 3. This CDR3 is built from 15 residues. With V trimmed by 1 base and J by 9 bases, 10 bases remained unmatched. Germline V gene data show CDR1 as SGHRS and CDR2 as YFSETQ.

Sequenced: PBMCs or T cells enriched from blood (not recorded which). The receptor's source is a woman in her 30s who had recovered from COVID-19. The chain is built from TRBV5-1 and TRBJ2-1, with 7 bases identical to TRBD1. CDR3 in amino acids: CASSLRTGYAGEQFF. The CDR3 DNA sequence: TGCGCCAGCAGCTTGAGGACAGGATACGCGGGTGAGCAGTTCTTC.